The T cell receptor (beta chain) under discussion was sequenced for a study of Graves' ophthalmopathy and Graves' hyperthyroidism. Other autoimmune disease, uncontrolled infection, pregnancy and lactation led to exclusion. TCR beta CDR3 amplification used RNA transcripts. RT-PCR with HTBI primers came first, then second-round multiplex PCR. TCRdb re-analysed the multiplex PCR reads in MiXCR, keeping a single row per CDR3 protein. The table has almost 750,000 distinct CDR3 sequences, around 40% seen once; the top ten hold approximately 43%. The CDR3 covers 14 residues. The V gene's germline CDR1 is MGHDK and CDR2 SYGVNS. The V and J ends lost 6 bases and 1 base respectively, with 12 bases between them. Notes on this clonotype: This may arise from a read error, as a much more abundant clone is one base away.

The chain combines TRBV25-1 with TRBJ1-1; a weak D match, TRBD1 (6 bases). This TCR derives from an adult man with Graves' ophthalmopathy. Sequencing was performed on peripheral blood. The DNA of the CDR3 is TGTGCCAGCAGCTCACTACAGGGGAACACTGAAGCTTTCTTT. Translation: CASSSLQGNTEAFF. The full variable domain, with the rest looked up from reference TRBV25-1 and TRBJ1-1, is EADIYQTPRYLVIGTGKKITLECSQTMGHDKMYWYQQDPGMELHLIHYSYGVNSTEKGDLSSESTVSRIRTEHFPLTLESARPSHTSQYLCASSSLQGNTEAFFGQGTRLTVV.